This T cell receptor beta chain stems from a study of T cells after yellow fever vaccination. Conversion of TCR transcripts into cDNA relied on 5'RACE template switching, which added a universal primer site and UMIs. TCRdb called the 5' RACE reads again in MiXCR, with one record for every CDR3 protein. The profile shows about 340,000 distinct CDR3 sequences, 3.5% to 4.5% of them singletons. This clonotype was counted only a few times. The antigen remains undetermined. This CDR3 has 14 residues. V lost 3 bases and J 0 bases, leaving 9 bases between the germline ends. Germline-derived CDR1 and CDR2 are SGHRS and YFSETQ. Study results and limitations: The booster saw the reappearance of most primary-vaccination clones (roughly 96% CD4, 80% to 90% CD8). Abundant clonotypes (contaminants from the bulk population) could be present in FACS-sorted repertoires. A faster peak, day 5 versus 15, was reached by the weaker secondary response.

The chain uses TRBV5-1 and TRBJ1-2; no definite D call. The sequence was obtained from a man aged 18 to 29 who received the YFV17D yellow fever vaccine. This specimen consisted of PBMCs, obtained 5 days after the yellow fever booster vaccination. CDR3 in amino acids: CASSSSVTNYGYTF. CDR3 bases: TGCGCCAGCAGCTCCAGCGTTACTAACTATGGCTACACCTTC.